This T cell receptor (beta chain) came from a study of blood T cell repertoires in COVID-19. On the study more broadly: In each case, the material was cDNA or gDNA derived from T cells, B-cell-depleted T cells, or PBMCs.

Per the authors' pipeline: It was from reference gene primer amplification that nucleated cell counts were estimated. The assay was immunoSEQ multiplex PCR, and TCRdb's table has in-frame clones only and misses some. The DNA gave D and trimming, while V, J and clone size come from that table. The data hold about 59,000 clones, with 80% observed a single time. The CDR3 is made up of 16 amino acids. V dropped 2 bases and J dropped 4; count of bases not matched to a gene: 5. In germline, CDR1 is SNHLY, CDR2 FYNNEI. The J gene is TRBJ2-2, the V gene TRBV2; 9 nucleotides align to TRBD2. Material for sequencing was peripheral blood. The sequence was collected from a man aged 55 to 69 with acute or convalescent COVID-19. This CDR3 is CASSENLAGFTGELFF. The CDR3 DNA reads TGTGCCAGCAGTGAAAACCTAGCGGGGTTCACCGGGGAGCTGTTTTTT.